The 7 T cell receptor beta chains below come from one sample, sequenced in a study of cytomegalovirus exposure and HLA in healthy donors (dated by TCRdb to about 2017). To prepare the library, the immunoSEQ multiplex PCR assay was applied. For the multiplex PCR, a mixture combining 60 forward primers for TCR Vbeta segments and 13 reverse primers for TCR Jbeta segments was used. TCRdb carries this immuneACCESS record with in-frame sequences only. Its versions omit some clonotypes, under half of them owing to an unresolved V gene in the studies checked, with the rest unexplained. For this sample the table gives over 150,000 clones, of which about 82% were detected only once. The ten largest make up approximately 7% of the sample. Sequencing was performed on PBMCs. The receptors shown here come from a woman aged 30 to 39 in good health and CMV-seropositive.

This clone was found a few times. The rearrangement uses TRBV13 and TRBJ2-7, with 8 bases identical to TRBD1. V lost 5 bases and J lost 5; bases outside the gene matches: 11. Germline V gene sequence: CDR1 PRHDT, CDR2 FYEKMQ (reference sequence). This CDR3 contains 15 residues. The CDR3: CASSVIRTGLNEQYF. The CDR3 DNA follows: TGTGCCAGCAGCGTCATCCGGACAGGGCTCAACGAGCAGTACTTC.

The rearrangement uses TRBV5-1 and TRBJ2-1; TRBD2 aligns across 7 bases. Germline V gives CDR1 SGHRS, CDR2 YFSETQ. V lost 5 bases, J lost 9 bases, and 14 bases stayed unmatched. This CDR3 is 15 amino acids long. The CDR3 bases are TGCGCCAGCAGGTCACGCGGGGGTTTCACCGGTGAGCAGTTCTTC. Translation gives CASRSRGGFTGEQFF.

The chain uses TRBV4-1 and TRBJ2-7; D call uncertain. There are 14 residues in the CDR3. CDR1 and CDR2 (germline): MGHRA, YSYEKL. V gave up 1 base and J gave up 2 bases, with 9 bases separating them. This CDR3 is CASSQVTRPYEQYF. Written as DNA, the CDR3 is TGCGCCAGCAGCCAAGTGACACGTCCCTACGAGCAGTACTTC.

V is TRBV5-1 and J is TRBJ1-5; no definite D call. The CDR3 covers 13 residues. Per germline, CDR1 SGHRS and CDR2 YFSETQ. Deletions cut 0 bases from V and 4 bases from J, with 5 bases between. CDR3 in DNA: TGCGCCAGCAGCTTGGGAGTAAATCAGCCCCAGCATTTT. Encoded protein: CASSLGVNQPQHF.

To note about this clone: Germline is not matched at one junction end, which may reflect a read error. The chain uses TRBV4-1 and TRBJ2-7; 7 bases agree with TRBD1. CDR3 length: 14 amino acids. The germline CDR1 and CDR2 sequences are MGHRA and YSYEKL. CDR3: CASSQGQRDREMNF. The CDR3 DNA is TGCGCCAGCAGCCAGGGACAGAGGGACAGAGAGATGAACTTC.

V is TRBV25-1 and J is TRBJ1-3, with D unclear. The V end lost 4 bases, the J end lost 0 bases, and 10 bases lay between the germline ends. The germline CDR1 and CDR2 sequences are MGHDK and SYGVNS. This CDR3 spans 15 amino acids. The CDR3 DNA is TGTGCCAGCAGTGTTGAACAGAGCTCTGGAAACACCATATATTTT. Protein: CASSVEQSSGNTIYF. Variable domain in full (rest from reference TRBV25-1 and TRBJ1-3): EADIYQTPRYLVIGTGKKITLECSQTMGHDKMYWYQQDPGMELHLIHYSYGVNSTEKGDLSSESTVSRIRTEHFPLTLESARPSHTSQYLCASSVEQSSGNTIYFGEGSWLTVV.

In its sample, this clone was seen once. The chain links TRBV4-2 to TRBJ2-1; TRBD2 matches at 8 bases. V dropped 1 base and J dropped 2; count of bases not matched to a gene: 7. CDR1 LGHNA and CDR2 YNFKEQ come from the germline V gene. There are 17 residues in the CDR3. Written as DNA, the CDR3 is TGTGCCAGCAGCCAAGCGGGGGGGCCCCCAACCTACAATGAGCAGTTCTTC. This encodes CASSQAGGPPTYNEQFF.